This T cell receptor (beta chain) derives from a study of T cells in Graves' hyperthyroidism and ophthalmopathy. Study-level information: Blood from the periphery was taken at initial diagnosis, before any treatment. The study's findings and limits: Blood shared most expanded thyroid clonotypes above 0.001.

Uncontrolled infection, other autoimmune disease, pregnancy and lactation each barred patients from inclusion. Researchers took RNA transcripts and amplified the TCR beta CDR3 regions from them. First-round RT-PCR with HTBI primers amplified the TCR CDR3 region. One entry per CDR3 protein, called by TCRdb with MiXCR from the multiplex PCR reads. Among 490,000 or so distinct CDR3 sequences listed, 20% were seen once. Germline loops: CDR1 MDHEN, CDR2 SYDVKM. The CDR3 covers 17 residues. V was clipped by 4 bases and J by 9 bases; unmatched bases: 13. This clonotype was detected many times. What it recognizes is unknown.

This rearrangement joins TRBV28 to TRBJ2-2, with 11 bases lining up with TRBD2. The sample taken for sequencing was blood. The origin of this receptor is a man between 35 and 55 years old with Graves' ophthalmopathy. CDR3 coding DNA: TGTGCCAGCAGTTCCCCCTCTAGCGGGAGGAGGGAAAGGGAGCTGTTTTTT. As protein: CASSSPSSGRRERELFF.